This TCR beta chain was identified in a study of T-cell reconstitution after alpha-beta-depleted transplantation in children. General observations from the study: It was newly produced T cells that mostly accounted for T-cell counts and diversity one year after transplant.

Germline V gene lookup returns CDR1 DFQATT and CDR2 SNEGSKA (reference sequence). This CDR3 spans 11 amino acids. A remark on this clonotype: Its matching antigen is unknown. One end of the junction fails to match germline, which may point to a read error.

Unique molecular identifiers were incorporated when the TCRbeta library was constructed. MiXCR, applied by TCRdb to the PCR reads, yields one record per CDR3 protein. The sample records some 120,000 distinct CDR3 sequences, roughly 10% being singletons. The source of this sequence is a girl under two years old who had a stem cell transplant for combined immunodeficiency, so the T cells may come from the graft donor. J is TRBJ2-1 and V is TRBV20-1; D not resolved. This sample comprised PBMCs, mostly from graft donor cells, obtained 180 days after TCRalphabeta/CD19-depleted stem cell transplant. In nucleotides, the CDR3 is TGCAGTGCTAGGTTTTACAGTGAGCAGTTCTTC. This sequence encodes CSARFYSEQFF.